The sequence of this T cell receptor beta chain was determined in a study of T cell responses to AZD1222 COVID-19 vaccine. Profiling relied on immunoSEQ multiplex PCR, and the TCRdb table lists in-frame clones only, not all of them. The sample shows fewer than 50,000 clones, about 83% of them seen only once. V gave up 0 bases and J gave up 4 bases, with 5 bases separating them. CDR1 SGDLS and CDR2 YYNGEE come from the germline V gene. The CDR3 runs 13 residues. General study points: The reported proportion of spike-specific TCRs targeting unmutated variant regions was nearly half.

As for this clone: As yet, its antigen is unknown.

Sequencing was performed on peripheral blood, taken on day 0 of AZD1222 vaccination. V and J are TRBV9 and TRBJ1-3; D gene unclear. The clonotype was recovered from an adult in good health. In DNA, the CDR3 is TGTGCCAGCAGCGTAGATGGGGGAAACACCATATATTTT. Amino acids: CASSVDGGNTIYF. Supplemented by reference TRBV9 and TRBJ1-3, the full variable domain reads DSGVTQTPKHLITATGQRVTLRCSPRSGDLSVYWYQQSLDQGLQFLIQYYNGEERAKGNILERFSAQQFPDLHSELNLSSLELGDSALYFCASSVDGGNTIYFGEGSWLTVV.